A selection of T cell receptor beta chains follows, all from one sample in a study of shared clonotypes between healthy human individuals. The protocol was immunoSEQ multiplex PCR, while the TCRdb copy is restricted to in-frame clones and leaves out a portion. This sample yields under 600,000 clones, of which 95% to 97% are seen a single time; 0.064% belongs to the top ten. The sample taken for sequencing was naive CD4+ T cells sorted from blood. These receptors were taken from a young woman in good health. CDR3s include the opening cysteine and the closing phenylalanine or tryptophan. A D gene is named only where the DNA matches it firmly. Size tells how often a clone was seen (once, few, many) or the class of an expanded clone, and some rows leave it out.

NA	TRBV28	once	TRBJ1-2	TGTGCCAGCGTAGGTTCTCCAGCTAACTATGGCTACACCTTC	CASVGSPANYGYTF
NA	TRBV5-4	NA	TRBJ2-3	TGTGCCAGCAGCACTCCGGGGACCCCAGATACGCAGTATTTT	CASSTPGTPDTQYF
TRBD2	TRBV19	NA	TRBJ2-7	TGTGCCAGTAGTAGGGAACTAGCGGGAGATGGCTACGAGCAGTACTTC	CASSRELAGDGYEQYF
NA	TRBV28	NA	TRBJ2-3	TGTGCCAGCAGACTCCCGGGACTTAGCACAGATACGCAGTATTTT	CASRLPGLSTDTQYF
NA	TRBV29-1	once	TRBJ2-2	TGCAGCGTCGCCCGACAAAGCTTGAACACCGGGGAGCTGTTTTTT	CSVARQSLNTGELFF
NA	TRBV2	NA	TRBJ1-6	TGTGCCAGCAGTGAAGCGCCTGGGGGGGGTTCACCCCTCCACTTT	CASSEAPGGGSPLHF
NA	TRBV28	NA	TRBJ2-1	TGTGCCAGCAGTTTAGTGCAGGGTCCAAATTACAATGAGCAGTTCTTC	CASSLVQGPNYNEQFF
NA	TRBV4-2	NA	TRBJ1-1	TGTGCCAGCAGCCAAGATGCGGTGAACACTGAAGCTTTCTTT	CASSQDAVNTEAFF
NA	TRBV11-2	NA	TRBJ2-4	TGTGCCAGCAGCTTAGATCGGTCGGGAGCCGACATAGCCAAAAACATTCAGTACTTC	CASSLDRSGADIAKNIQYF
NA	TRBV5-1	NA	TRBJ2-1	TGCGCCAGCAGCCCCGGGACAAATCTCTACAATGAGCAGTTCTTC	CASSPGTNLYNEQFF
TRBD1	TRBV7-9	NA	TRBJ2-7	TGTGCCAGCAGCACTCGGGACAGGGCTTACGAGCAGTACTTC	CASSTRDRAYEQYF
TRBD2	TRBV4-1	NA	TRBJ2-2	TGCGCCAGCAGCCTTTTTGGGACTAGCGGGACCGGGGAGCTGTTTTTT	CASSLFGTSGTGELFF
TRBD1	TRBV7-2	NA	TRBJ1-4	TGTGCCAGCAGCCCGGACAGGGCAAATGGTGAAAAACTGTTTTTT	CASSPDRANGEKLFF
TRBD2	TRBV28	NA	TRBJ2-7	TGTGCCAGCAGTTCCAACTCGGTAGCGGGAGTCTGGCACGAGCAGTACTTC	CASSSNSVAGVWHEQYF
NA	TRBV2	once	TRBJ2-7	TGTGCCAGCAACCCATGGCTAGCCTACGAGCAGTACTTC	CASNPWLAYEQYF
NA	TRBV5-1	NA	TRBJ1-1	TGCGCCAGCAGCCTCGACGGGGAAGCTTTCTTT	CASSLDGEAFF
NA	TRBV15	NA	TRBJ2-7	TGTGCCACCAGCAGACCACAGGGTTCCGAGCAGTACTTC	CATSRPQGSEQYF
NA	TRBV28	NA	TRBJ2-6	TGTGCCAGCAGTGAACTCGGGGCTGGGGCCAACGTCCTGACTTTC	CASSELGAGANVLTF
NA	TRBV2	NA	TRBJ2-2	TGTGCCAGCAGTGTGGAGGAGGGCACCGGGGAGCTGTTTTTT	CASSVEEGTGELFF
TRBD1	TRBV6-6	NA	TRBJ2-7	TGTGCCAGCAGGCCTGGGACAGGGGGCTCCTACGAGCAGTACTTC	CASRPGTGGSYEQYF
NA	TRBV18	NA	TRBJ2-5	TGTGCCAGCTCACCACGGCTGGTCGAGACCCAGTACTTC	CASSPRLVETQYF
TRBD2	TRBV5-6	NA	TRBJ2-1	TGTGCCAGCTGTGGGGCTAGCGGGACCGACTCCTACAATGAGCAGTTCTTC	CASCGASGTDSYNEQFF
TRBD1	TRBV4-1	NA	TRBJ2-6	TGCGCCAGCAGCCCAAGAGGGGGCCTAAGCCCTGGGGCCAACGTCCTGACTTTC	CASSPRGGLSPGANVLTF
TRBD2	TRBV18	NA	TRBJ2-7	TGTGCCAGCTCACCACTTATGACTAGCGGGAGGACAACCTACGAGCAGTACTTC	CASSPLMTSGRTTYEQYF
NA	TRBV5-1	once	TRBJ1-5	TGCGCCAGCAGCTTGGAAGGGGGAGTTGGCAATCAGCCCCAGCATTTT	CASSLEGGVGNQPQHF
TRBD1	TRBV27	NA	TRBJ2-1	TGTGCCAGCAGTTCGACCTGGGACAGGGGAGATGAGCAGTTCTTC	CASSSTWDRGDEQFF
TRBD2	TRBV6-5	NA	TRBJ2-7	TGTGCCAGCAGTTACTCGGACGGGGGGTACGAGCAGTACTTC	CASSYSDGGYEQYF
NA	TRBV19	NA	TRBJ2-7	TGTGCCAGTAGTATATCTTCTCCGAACCTAGGGGACGAGCAGTACTTC	CASSISSPNLGDEQYF
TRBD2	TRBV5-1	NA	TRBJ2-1	TGCGCCAGCAGCTCACTAGCGGGAGGCCTCAATGAGCAGTTCTTC	CASSSLAGGLNEQFF
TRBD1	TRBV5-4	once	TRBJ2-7	TGTGCCAGCAGCGTCCGGGACAGGTACGAGCAGTACTTC	CASSVRDRYEQYF
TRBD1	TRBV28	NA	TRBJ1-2	TGTGCCAGCCGGGACAGGGGCTATGGCTACACCTTC	CASRDRGYGYTF
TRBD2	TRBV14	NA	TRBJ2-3	TGTGCCAGCAGCCAAGACTTACTAGCGGGGATAGATACGCAGTATTTT	CASSQDLLAGIDTQYF
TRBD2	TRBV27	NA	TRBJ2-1	TGTGCCAGCAGTCCCCTAGCGGGAGCTCTCCGGGAGCAGTTCTTC	CASSPLAGALREQFF
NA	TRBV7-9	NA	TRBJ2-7	TGTGCCAGCAGCCCCAGGGGTCTTGCCAACGAGCAGTACTTC	CASSPRGLANEQYF
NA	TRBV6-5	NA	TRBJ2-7	TGTGCCAGCAGTTCTCCGAAAAGCTCCTACGAGCAGTACTTC	CASSSPKSSYEQYF
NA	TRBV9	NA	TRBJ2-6	TGTGCCAGCAGGCCTTTGGGGGCCAACGTCCTGACTTTC	CASRPLGANVLTF
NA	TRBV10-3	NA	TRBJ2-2	TGTGCCATCAGTGAGTCGTCCGGCTTGAACACCGGGGAGCTGTTTTTT	CAISESSGLNTGELFF
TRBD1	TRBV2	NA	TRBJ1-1	TGTGCCAGCAGTGAAGCGCTTCATAACAGGGGGACTGAAGCTTTCTTT	CASSEALHNRGTEAFF
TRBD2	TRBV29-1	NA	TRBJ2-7	TGCAGCGCTAATAGCGGGGGTTATACTTACGAGCAGTACTTC	CSANSGGYTYEQYF
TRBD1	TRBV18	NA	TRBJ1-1	TGTGCCAGCTCACCACCCCAGGGCGACAGGGGGCGCGAAGCTTTCTTT	CASSPPQGDRGREAFF
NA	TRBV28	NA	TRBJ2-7	TGTGCCAGCAGTTTATATTCGGGGGTCTACGAGCAGTACTTC	CASSLYSGVYEQYF
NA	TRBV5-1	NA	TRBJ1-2	TGCGCCAGCAGCACCGGGGTCGACTATGGCTACACCTTC	CASSTGVDYGYTF
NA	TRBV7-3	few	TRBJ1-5	TGTGCCAGCAGTGTGGACACGAATCAGCCCCAGCATTTT	CASSVDTNQPQHF
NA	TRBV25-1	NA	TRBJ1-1	TGTGCCAGCAGTGAATTAGAAGGGATGGACACTGAAGCTTTCTTT	CASSELEGMDTEAFF
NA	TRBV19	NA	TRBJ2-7	TGTGCCAGTAGTATACAGATGGGCCCCTACGAGCAGTACTTC	CASSIQMGPYEQYF
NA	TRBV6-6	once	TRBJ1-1	TGTGCCAGCAGTTCCAGCATCCCTAGTATTGAAGCTTTCTTT	CASSSSIPSIEAFF
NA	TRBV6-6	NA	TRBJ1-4	TGTGCCAGCAGCGACATCGGGGGCGTTGAAAAACTGTTTTTT	CASSDIGGVEKLFF
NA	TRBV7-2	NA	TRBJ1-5	TGTGCCAGCAGCGCCGGGGCCCCGGATCAGCCCCAGCATTTT	CASSAGAPDQPQHF
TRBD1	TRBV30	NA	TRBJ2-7	TGTGCCTGGGAGCTAGGGGGCCCCGAGCAGTACTTC	CAWELGGPEQYF
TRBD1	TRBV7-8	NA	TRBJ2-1	TGTGCCAGCAGCCGACTTGGGGGACAGGGGGCAAATGAGCAGTTCTTC	CASSRLGGQGANEQFF
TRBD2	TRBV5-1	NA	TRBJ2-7	TGCGCCAGCAGCCCGATAGCGGGTATAAACTCCTACGAGCAGTACTTC	CASSPIAGINSYEQYF
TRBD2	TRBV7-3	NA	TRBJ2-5	TGTGCCAGCAGCTTAATGGGCCTAGCGGGAGGGCCTAACGGGGAGACCCAGTACTTC	CASSLMGLAGGPNGETQYF
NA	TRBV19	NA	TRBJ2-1	TGTGCCAGTAGTACCCCGGGACAAAATGTCAATGAGCAGTTCTTC	CASSTPGQNVNEQFF
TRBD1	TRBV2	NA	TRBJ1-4	TGTGCCAGCAGAGCACAGGGGGGGAGTGAAAAACTGTTTTTT	CASRAQGGSEKLFF
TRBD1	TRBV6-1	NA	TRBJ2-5	TGTGCCACCCAGACAGGGTGGGGGAGGACCCAGTACTTC	CATQTGWGRTQYF
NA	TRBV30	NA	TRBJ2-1	TGTGCCACCCCGGGCCTAGCGATAAACAATGAGCAGTTCTTC	CATPGLAINNEQFF
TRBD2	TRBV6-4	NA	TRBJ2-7	TGTGCCAGCTTACTAGCGGACCGGTACGAGCAGTACTTC	CASLLADRYEQYF